One and the same sample provided the 3 T cell receptor beta chains below, sequenced in a study of blood T cell repertoires in COVID-19. Assay used: immunoSEQ multiplex PCR; TCRdb lists only in-frame clones, some missing. The sample records more than 15,000 clones, roughly 84% being singletons. Sample: peripheral blood. Receptor source: a middle-aged man with active COVID-19.

The J gene is TRBJ2-3, the V gene TRBV12-3 or TRBV12-4, with no clear D. V lost 1 base, J lost 4 bases, and 3 bases lay in between. The CDR3 length is 12 residues. The CDR3 DNA reads TGTGCCAGCAGTTTAGGCGCAGATACGCAGTATTTT. Translation gives CASSLGADTQYF.

Only a few counts were recorded for this clone. The rearrangement uses TRBV18 and TRBJ2-5, with D perhaps matching TRBD2 (5 bases). V was pared by 2 bases and J by 5 bases, with 9 bases between. Germline V gene data show CDR1 as KGHSH and CDR2 as LQKENI. The CDR3 runs 13 residues. The CDR3 DNA is TGTGCCAGCTCACCAACGGTAGCGGAGACCCAGTACTTC. Translated: CASSPTVAETQYF.

The chain uses TRBV15 and TRBJ1-5, with D hard to call. Trimming removed 0 bases at V and 0 bases at J, with 9 bases between. CDR3 length equals 16 residues. CDR1 is LNHNV and CDR2 is YYDKDF in the germline V gene (reference sequence). Here the CDR3 DNA reads TGTGCCACCAGCAGAGATCATCAGATTAGCAATCAGCCCCAGCATTTT. Translating it yields CATSRDHQISNQPQHF.